Shown below are 16 T cell receptor beta chains from a single sample sequenced in a study of blood T cell repertoires in COVID-19. Repertoires were generated with immunoSEQ multiplex PCR, while TCRdb's copy carries only in-frame clones and drops some. The table has a few hundred thousand clones, about 87% seen once. Sequenced material: peripheral blood. The receptors originated from a man in his fifties or sixties who had recovered from COVID-19.

This clone came up once. V gene TRBV19 combines with J gene TRBJ1-6; D not resolved. The CDR3 has 12 residues. V lost 6 bases and J 6 bases, leaving 6 bases between the germline ends. From germline, CDR1 is LNHDA and CDR2 SQIVND (reference sequence). In DNA, the CDR3 is TGTGCCAGTAGCCTCCTTAATTCACCCCTCCACTTT. Protein product: CASSLLNSPLHF. Full variable domain (missing parts from reference TRBV19 and TRBJ1-6): DGGITQSPKYLFRKEGQNVTLSCEQNLNHDAMYWYRQDPGQGLRLIYYSQIVNDFQKGDIAEGYSVSREKKESFPLTVTSAQKNPTAFYLCASSLLNSPLHFGNGTRLTVT.

The chain is built from TRBV19 and TRBJ2-4; 8 bases are a match to TRBD2. CDR3 length equals 15 residues. Germline CDR1 and CDR2: LNHDA and SQIVND (reference sequence). The V segment lost 1 base and the J segment 8 bases; nucleotides outside the gene matches: 7. The CDR3 nucleotides are TGTGCCAGTAGTATAGGCCAGGGACTAGGTCACATTCAGTACTTC. Translation gives CASSIGQGLGHIQYF.

The chain recombines TRBV5-4 with TRBJ2-2; D might be TRBD2 (5 bases). Between the trimmed V and J ends, which lost 4 bases and 6 bases, there was a span of 22 bases. CDR1 is SGHNT and CDR2 is YYREEE in the germline V gene (reference sequence). The CDR3 is 17 amino acids. CDR3 sequence reads: CASSLNEGLTGAGELFF. CDR3 DNA: TGTGCCAGCAGCCTAAACGAAGGACTCACTGGAGCCGGGGAGCTGTTTTTT.

This clone was seen only once. The CDR3 region has the DNA TGTGCCAGCAGCCAGGGGACAGCGGTTCGGTACTTC. Protein product: CASSQGTAVRYF. The chain uses TRBV14 and TRBJ2-7, with 7 bases that match TRBD1. The trim removed 3 bases at V and 12 bases at J, leaving 8 bases unmatched. There are 12 residues in the CDR3. Per the germline V gene, CDR1 is SGHDN and CDR2 is FVKESK.

The CDR3 protein is CASSRKGLGSDTQYF. The CDR3, as DNA: TGTGCCAGCAGCCGGAAGGGACTAGGATCTGATACGCAGTATTTT. V usage is TRBV3-1 (or the pseudogene TRBV3-2) and J usage is TRBJ2-3; 8 bases match TRBD2. CDR1 LGHDT and CDR2 YNNKEL come from the germline V gene (reference sequence). The CDR3 length is 15 residues. Losses at the gene ends were 4 bases for V and 6 bases for J; bases not matched to a gene: 9.

This clone was detected only once. The chain carries TRBV7-9 and TRBJ2-1, with D perhaps matching TRBD1 (6 bases). CDR3 length equals 16 residues. The germline gives CDR1 SEHNR, CDR2 FQNEAQ (reference sequence). V gave up 6 bases and J gave up 6 bases, with 21 bases separating them. In nucleotides, the CDR3 is TGTGCCAGCAGTCAAACCGGGCCCCAAGGGGGCAATGAGCAGTTCTTC. Protein: CASSQTGPQGGNEQFF.

The V call is TRBV3-1 (or the pseudogene TRBV3-2), the J call TRBJ2-5, with D perhaps matching TRBD1 (6 bases). The germline gives CDR1 LGHDT, CDR2 YNNKEL (reference sequence). Between the trimmed V and J ends, which lost 5 bases and 2 bases, there was a span of 15 bases. CDR3 length: 15 residues. This chain's CDR3 is CASSDDRSGQETQYF. The CDR3 nucleotides are TGTGCCAGCAGCGACGACAGGTCGGGTCAAGAGACCCAGTACTTC.

This chain uses TRBV12-3 or TRBV12-4 with TRBJ1-2, with 7 bases fitting TRBD1. With 11 bases clipped from V and 6 bases from J, the junction kept 12 bases outside the gene matches. The length of the CDR3 is 13 residues. The CDR3: CAGMLMTGNGYTF. The CDR3 DNA reads TGTGCCGGAATGCTGATGACAGGGAATGGCTACACCTTC.

J is TRBJ2-5 and V is TRBV5-4, with TRBD1 identical over 8 bases. CDR1 and CDR2 from the germline V gene are SGHNT and YYREEE (reference sequence). This CDR3 has 15 residues. With V trimmed by 4 bases and J by 0 bases, 5 bases remained unmatched. The CDR3 spells CASSRDRGNQETQYF. In DNA form, the CDR3 reads TGTGCCAGCAGCCGAGACAGGGGCAACCAAGAGACCCAGTACTTC. Full variable domain (missing parts from reference TRBV5-4 and TRBJ2-5): ETGVTQSPTHLIKTRGQQVTLRCSSQSGHNTVSWYQQALGQGPQFIFQYYREEENGRGNFPPRFSGLQFPNYSSELNVNALELDDSALYLCASSRDRGNQETQYFGPGTRLLVL.

The rearrangement uses TRBV6-5 and TRBJ1-1; 10 bases align to TRBD1. The CDR3 loop spans 14 amino acids. CDR1 and CDR2 (germline): MNHEY, SVGAGI. V lost 6 bases to trimming and J lost 5 bases; unmatched junction nucleotides: 6. The CDR3 DNA sequence: TGTGCCAGCAGCAGACAGGGGGCGAGGACTGAAGCTTTCTTT. Translating gives CASSRQGARTEAFF.

This clone was counted a single time. V and J are TRBV19 and TRBJ1-1, with no clear D. CDR1 is LNHDA and CDR2 is SQIVND in the germline V gene (reference sequence). The CDR3 has 14 amino acids. The V end lost 4 bases, the J end lost 0 bases, and 9 bases lay between the germline ends. The CDR3 DNA reads as TGTGCCAGTAGTACCACACGAATGAACACTGAAGCTTTCTTT. Encoded protein: CASSTTRMNTEAFF.

V gene TRBV19 combines with J gene TRBJ1-5, with D uncertain. This CDR3 comprises 14 residues. Germline V gene data show CDR1 as LNHDA and CDR2 as SQIVND (reference sequence). The V end was cut by 1 base, the J end by 3 bases, with 7 bases between. The CDR3 region is CASSIAQINQPQHF. CDR3 coding DNA: TGTGCCAGTAGTATAGCCCAAATCAATCAGCCCCAGCATTTT.

The chain combines TRBV14 with TRBJ1-1; 7 positions match TRBD1. V gave up 5 bases and J gave up 0 bases; unmatched junction bases: 12. The CDR3 contains 17 residues. The germline gives CDR1 SGHDN, CDR2 FVKESK. The CDR3 protein is CASSSGTAKGVNTEAFF. CDR3 DNA sequence: TGTGCCAGCAGCTCCGGGACAGCAAAAGGGGTGAACACTGAAGCTTTCTTT.

The chain links TRBV6-1 to TRBJ2-1; 8 positions match TRBD2. Trimming at V came to 4 bases and at J to 0 bases, leaving 5 bases not matched to a gene. Germline V gene sequence: CDR1 MNHNS, CDR2 SASEGT. The CDR3 covers 16 residues. The CDR3, as DNA: TGTGCCAGCAGTGGGTTAAGCGGGAGCTCCTACAATGAGCAGTTCTTC. Amino acids: CASSGLSGSSYNEQFF.

This chain connects TRBV5-4 to TRBJ2-5; the match to TRBD2 covers 10 bases. Losses at the gene ends were 0 bases for V and 1 base for J; bases not matched to a gene: 0. There are 15 residues in the CDR3. Per germline, CDR1 SGHNT and CDR2 YYREEE (reference sequence). The CDR3 region is CASSLGTSGQETQYF. The CDR3 bases are TGTGCCAGCAGCTTGGGGACTAGCGGCCAAGAGACCCAGTACTTC.

The chain joins TRBV19 to TRBJ2-7; D not resolved. Trimming stripped 7 bases from V and 3 bases from J, with 16 bases between. The CDR3 has 14 amino acids. Germline assignment: CDR1 LNHDA and CDR2 SQIVND (reference sequence). Here the CDR3 reads CASMRSEKHYEQYF. Written as DNA, the CDR3 is TGTGCCAGTATGAGAAGCGAGAAGCACTACGAGCAGTACTTC.